The clone carrying this T cell receptor beta chain was counted a few times. What it binds is not known. From the reads, TCRdb called clonotypes with MiXCR, one entry per CDR3 protein. The table lists 150,000 to 200,000 distinct CDR3 sequences, approximately 18% of them singletons. Germline CDR1 and CDR2: SEHNR and FQNEAQ (reference sequence). There are 12 residues in the CDR3. V was shortened by 5 bases and J by 5 bases, with 9 bases between the two germline ends. The data were taken from a study of T cell repertoires in cytomegalovirus infection. Study details: Matching HLA type and CMV infection were both indicated by public TCR beta signatures. General study results and limits: Cumulated frequencies of public TCR beta families served to identify carriers of CMV plus the relevant HLA. In two of eight donors, the top clonotype was HLA-C-restricted CMV-specific.

The TCR comes from a human donor in good health (CMV status not recorded). Some clones in this sample may be carry-over from other donors' samples. Sequenced material: CD8+ T cells from PBMCs. J is TRBJ1-1 and V is TRBV7-9; D possibly corresponds to TRBD1 (5 bases). This CDR3 is CASSEGRTEAFF. CDR3 sequence (DNA): TGTGCCAGCAGCGAGGGACGGACTGAAGCTTTCTTT.